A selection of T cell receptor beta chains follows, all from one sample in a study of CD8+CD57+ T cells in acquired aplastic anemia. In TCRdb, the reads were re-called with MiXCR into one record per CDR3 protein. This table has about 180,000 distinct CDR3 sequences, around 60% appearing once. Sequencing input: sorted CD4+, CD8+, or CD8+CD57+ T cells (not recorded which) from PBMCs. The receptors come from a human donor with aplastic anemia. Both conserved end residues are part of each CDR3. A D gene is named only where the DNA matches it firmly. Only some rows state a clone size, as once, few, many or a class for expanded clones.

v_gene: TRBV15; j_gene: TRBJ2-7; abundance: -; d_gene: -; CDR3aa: CATSRDSLGFGEQYF; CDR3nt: TGTGCCACCAGCAGAGATTCACTGGGGTTCGGCGAGCAGTACTTC
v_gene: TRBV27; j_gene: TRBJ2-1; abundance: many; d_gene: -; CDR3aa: CATSLGGHEQFF; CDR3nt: TGTGCCACATCCCTGGGGGGGCATGAGCAGTTCTTC
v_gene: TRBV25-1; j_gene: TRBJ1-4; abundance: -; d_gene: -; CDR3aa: CASSEPTPFDEKLFF; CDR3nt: TGTGCCAGCAGTGAACCGACCCCATTTGATGAAAAACTGTTTTTT
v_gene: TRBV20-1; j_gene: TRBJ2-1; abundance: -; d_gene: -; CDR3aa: CSASGRFYNEQFF; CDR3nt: TGCAGTGCTAGCGGGAGATTCTACAATGAGCAGTTCTTC
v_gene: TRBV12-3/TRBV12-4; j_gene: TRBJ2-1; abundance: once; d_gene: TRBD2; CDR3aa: CASSYRDYHNEQFF; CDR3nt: TGTGCCAGCAGTTACCGGGACTACCACAATGAGCAGTTCTTC
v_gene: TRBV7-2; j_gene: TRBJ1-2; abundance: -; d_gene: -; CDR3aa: CASSFNGRDYGYTF; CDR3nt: TGTGCCAGCAGCTTCAATGGCAGGGACTATGGCTACACCTTC
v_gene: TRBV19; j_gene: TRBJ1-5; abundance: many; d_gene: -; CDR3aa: CASSIGFSNQPQHF; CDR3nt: TGTGCCAGTAGTATAGGGTTTAGCAATCAGCCCCAGCATTTT
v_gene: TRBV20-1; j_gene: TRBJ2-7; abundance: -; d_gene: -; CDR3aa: CSARDEGRSVYEQYF; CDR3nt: TGCAGTGCTAGAGATGAGGGGCGTTCTGTCTACGAGCAGTACTTC
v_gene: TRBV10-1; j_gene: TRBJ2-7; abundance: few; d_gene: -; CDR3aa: CASRGHRRTYEQYF; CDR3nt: TGCGCCAGCAGGGGACACCGGAGGACCTACGAGCAGTACTTC
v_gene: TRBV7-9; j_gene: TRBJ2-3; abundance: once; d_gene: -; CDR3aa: CASSLVQADTQYF; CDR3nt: TGTGCCAGCAGCTTAGTCCAGGCAGATACGCAGTATTTT
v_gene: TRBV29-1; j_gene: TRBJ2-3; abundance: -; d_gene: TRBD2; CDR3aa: CSVEVDGTSGVRGPTDTQYF; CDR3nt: TGCAGCGTTGAAGTTGACGGGACTAGCGGCGTGAGGGGGCCCACAGATACGCAGTATTTT
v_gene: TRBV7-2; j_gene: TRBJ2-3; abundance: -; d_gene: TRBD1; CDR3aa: CASSLVPGQDTTDTQYF; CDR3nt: TGTGCCAGCAGCTTAGTACCGGGACAGGACACCACAGATACGCAGTATTTT
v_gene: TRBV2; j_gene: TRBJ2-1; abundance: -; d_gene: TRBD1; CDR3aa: CARRQGRISYNEQFF; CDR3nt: TGTGCCCGCCGACAGGGGAGAATCTCCTACAATGAGCAGTTCTTC
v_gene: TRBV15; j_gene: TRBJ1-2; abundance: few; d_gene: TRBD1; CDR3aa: CATSRDRVNYGYTF; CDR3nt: TGTGCCACCAGCAGGGACAGGGTGAACTATGGCTACACCTTC
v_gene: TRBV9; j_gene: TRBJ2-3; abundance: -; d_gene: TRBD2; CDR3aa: CASSVALAGRADTQYF; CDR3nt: TGTGCCAGCAGCGTGGCCTTAGCGGGAAGGGCAGATACGCAGTATTTT
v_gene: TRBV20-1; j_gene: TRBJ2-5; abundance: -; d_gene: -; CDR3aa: CSASRVAQYF; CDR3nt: TGCAGTGCTTCCCGGGTGGCCCAGTACTTC
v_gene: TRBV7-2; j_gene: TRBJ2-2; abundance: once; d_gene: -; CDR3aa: CASSLALSNTGELFF; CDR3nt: TGTGCCAGCAGCTTAGCCCTATCGAACACCGGGGAGCTGTTTTTT
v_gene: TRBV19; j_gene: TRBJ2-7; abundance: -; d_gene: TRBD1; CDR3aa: CASSTGDRGLGFTYEQYF; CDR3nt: TGTGCCAGTAGTACGGGGGACAGGGGTTTAGGGTTCACCTACGAGCAGTACTTC
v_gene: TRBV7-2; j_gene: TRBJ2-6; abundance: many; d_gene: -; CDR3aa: CASSEGINSGANVLTF; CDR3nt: TGTGCCAGCAGCGAGGGCATTAACTCTGGGGCCAACGTCCTGACTTTC
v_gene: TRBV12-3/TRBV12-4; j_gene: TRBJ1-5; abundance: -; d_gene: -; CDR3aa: CASSLALGGQPQHF; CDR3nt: TGTGCCAGCAGTTTAGCGCTGGGTGGACAGCCCCAGCATTTT
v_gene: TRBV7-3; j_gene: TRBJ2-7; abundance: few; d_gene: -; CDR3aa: CASLPCRGEQYF; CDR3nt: TGTGCCAGCCTACCATGCCGCGGGGAGCAGTACTTC
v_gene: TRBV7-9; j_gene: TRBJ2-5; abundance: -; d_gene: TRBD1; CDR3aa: CASSYRTGQETQYF; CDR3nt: TGTGCCAGCAGCTACCGGACAGGGCAAGAGACCCAGTACTTC
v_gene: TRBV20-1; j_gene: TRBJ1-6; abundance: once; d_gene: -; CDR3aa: CSAYMDHNSPLHF; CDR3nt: TGCAGTGCTTATATGGACCATAATTCACCCCTCCACTTT
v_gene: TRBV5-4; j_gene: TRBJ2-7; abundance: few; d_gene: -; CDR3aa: CASSLSAEEYEQYF; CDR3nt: TGTGCCAGCAGCTTGTCAGCAGAAGAGTACGAGCAGTACTTC
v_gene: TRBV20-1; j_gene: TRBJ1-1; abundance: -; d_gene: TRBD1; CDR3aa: CSAGQGRLNTEAFF; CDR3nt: TGCAGTGCCGGACAGGGGCGTTTGAACACTGAAGCTTTCTTT
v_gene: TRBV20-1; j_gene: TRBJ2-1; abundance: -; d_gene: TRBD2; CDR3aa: CSAAPSGRRNEQFF; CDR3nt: TGCAGTGCGGCTCCTAGCGGGAGACGGAATGAGCAGTTCTTC
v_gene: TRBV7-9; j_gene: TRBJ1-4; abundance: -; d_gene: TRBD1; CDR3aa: CASTLDRYNEKLFF; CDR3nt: TGTGCCAGCACCTTGGACAGGTATAATGAAAAACTGTTTTTT
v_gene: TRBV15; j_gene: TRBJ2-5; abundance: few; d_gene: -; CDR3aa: CATSRGGRDLETQYF; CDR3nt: TGTGCCACCAGCAGGGGGGGACGGGATCTAGAGACCCAGTACTTC
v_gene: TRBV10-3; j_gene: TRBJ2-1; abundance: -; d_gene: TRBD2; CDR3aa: CAIRFSGGAGEQFF; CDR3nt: TGTGCCATCAGATTTAGCGGGGGGGCCGGTGAGCAGTTCTTC
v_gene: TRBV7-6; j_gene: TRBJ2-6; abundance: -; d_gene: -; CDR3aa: CASSRQGRESSLTGANVLTF; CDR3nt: TGTGCCAGCAGCCGCCAGGGTCGGGAGTCCAGCCTCACTGGGGCCAACGTCCTGACTTTC
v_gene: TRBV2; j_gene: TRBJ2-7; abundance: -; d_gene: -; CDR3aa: CASSLHRVDGYEQYF; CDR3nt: TGTGCCAGCAGTTTACACAGGGTGGACGGCTACGAGCAGTACTTC
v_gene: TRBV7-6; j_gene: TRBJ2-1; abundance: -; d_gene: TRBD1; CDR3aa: CASSSLVGGPEQFF; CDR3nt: TGTGCCAGCAGCTCCCTGGTAGGGGGCCCTGAGCAGTTCTTC
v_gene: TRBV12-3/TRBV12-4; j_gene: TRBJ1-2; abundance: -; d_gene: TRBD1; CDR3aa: CASSNRDRGPTF; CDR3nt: TGTGCCAGCAGCAACCGGGACAGGGGACCAACCTTC
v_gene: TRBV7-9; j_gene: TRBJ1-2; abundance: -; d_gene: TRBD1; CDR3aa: CASSPPGQGANYGYTF; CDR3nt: TGCGCCAGCAGTCCACCGGGACAGGGGGCTAACTATGGCTACACCTTC
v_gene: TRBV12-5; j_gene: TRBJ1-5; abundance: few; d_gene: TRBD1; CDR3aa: CASGLGDRGHQPQHF; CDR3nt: TGTGCTAGTGGTTTGGGGGACAGGGGGCATCAGCCCCAGCATTTT